This is a list of T cell receptor beta chains from one sample in a study of blood T cell repertoires in COVID-19. Clones were sequenced by immunoSEQ multiplex PCR, and TCRdb holds only the in-frame ones, with some missing. The profile shows around 250,000 clones, about 89% of them singletons. Sequencing used peripheral blood. Receptor source: a woman aged 55-75 years who had recovered from COVID-19. The CDR3 runs from the conserved cysteine through the conserved F or W.

>12|TRBV7-9|TRBJ1-2
CASGSQNYGYTF
>15|TRBV6-5|TRBJ2-5
CASSPPGGGAETQYF
>16|TRBV7-6|TRBJ1-5
CASSLGTTYSNQPQHF
>13|TRBV19|TRBJ1-1
CASRRQGVGEAFF
>17|TRBV3-1/TRBV3-2|TRBJ2-1
CASSQDRAGGGYNEQFF
>16|TRBV5-1|TRBJ2-5
CASSLQGAQTAETQYF
>14|TRBV5-1|TRBJ1-1
CASTRDRPSTEAFF
>14|TRBV5-1|TRBJ2-7
CASSLEIQGGPPYF
>13|TRBV7-9|TRBJ2-5
CASLRGGGQTQYF
>15|TRBV5-1|TRBJ2-7
CASSVPTGVGVEQYF
>11|TRBV11-2|TRBJ2-2
CASSLSGELFF
>13|TRBV2|TRBJ2-3
CASIVYFTDTQYF
>16|TRBV28|TRBJ2-4
CASSSQLRTGVNIQYF
>14|TRBV5-1|TRBJ2-6
CASKQVSGANVLTF
>16|TRBV4-2|TRBJ2-2
CASSQGQGANTGELFF
>15|TRBV7-2|TRBJ1-2
CASSLSGQGNYGYTF
>17|TRBV7-2|TRBJ2-2
CASSLEFRGGGSGELFF
>17|TRBV7-2|TRBJ2-7
CASSPRGGGLSPYEQYF
>12|TRBV19|TRBJ1-4
CASTDYRGKLFF
>15|TRBV19|TRBJ1-5
CASSIGVGGNQPQHF
>15|TRBV28|TRBJ2-5
CASNPQAQVQETQYF
>17|TRBV11-2|TRBJ2-7
CASSLQTPGQGAYEQYF
>18|TRBV5-1|TRBJ2-3
CASSLGSGGTESTDTQYF
>14|TRBV28|TRBJ1-3
CASSFNRAGNTIYF
>18|TRBV19|TRBJ2-3
CASSGALAGAPSTDTQYF
>13|TRBV6-4|TRBJ2-2
CASRGQGTGELFF
>15|TRBV7-3|TRBJ1-3
CASSLSRGNGNTIYF
>14|TRBV5-1|TRBJ2-4
CASSDGTGKGIQYF
>13|TRBV7-2|TRBJ2-3
CASSSTVSPPQYF
>14|TRBV15|TRBJ1-5
CATSWGQGREPQHF
>18|TRBV7-2|TRBJ2-3
CASSPGGVAGGLTNTQYF
>14|TRBV10-3|TRBJ2-7
CAIRGTSGSYEQYF
>17|TRBV7-2|TRBJ2-2
CASSVPIAGANTGELFF
>14|TRBV5-1|TRBJ2-3
CASSFGQVGDTQYF
>15|TRBV7-2|TRBJ2-5
CASSSGLAGLVAQYF